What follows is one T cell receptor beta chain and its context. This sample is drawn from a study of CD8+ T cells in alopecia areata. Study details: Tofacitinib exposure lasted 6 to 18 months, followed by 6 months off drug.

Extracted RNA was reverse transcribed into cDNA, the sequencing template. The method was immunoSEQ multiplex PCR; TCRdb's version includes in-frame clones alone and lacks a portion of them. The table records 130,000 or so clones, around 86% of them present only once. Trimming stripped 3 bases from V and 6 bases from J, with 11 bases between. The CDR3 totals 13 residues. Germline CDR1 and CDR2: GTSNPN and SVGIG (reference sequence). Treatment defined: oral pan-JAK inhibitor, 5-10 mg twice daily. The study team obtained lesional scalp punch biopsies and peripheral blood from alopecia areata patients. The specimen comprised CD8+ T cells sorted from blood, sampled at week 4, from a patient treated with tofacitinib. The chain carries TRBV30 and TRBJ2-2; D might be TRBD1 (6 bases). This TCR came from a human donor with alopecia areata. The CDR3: CAWSSAGAGELFF. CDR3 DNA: TGTGCCTGGAGCTCCGCAGGGGCCGGGGAGCTGTTTTTT.